The clone carrying this T cell receptor beta chain has a handful of counts. The record originates from a study of T-cell memory formation after mild COVID-19. A single record per CDR3 protein comes from TCRdb applying MiXCR to the 5' RACE reads. The sample yields 450,000 to 700,000 distinct CDR3 sequences, about 20% seen once. This receptor was identified in an adult woman who had mild COVID-19 (a few samples of this study predate the infection). Cell type and time point are not known. Sequencing input: PBMCs or a T cell subset sorted from them (not recorded which).

CDR3 residues: CASSPPGPPGGQETQYF. DNA for the CDR3: TGTGCCAGCTCACCACCGGGACCTCCGGGGGGCCAAGAGACCCAGTACTTC. V gene TRBV18 combines with J gene TRBJ2-5; 7 positions match TRBD2. CDR3 length equals 17 residues. The trim removed 0 bases at V and 1 base at J, leaving 8 bases unmatched. CDR1 is KGHSH, CDR2 LQKENI, per germline.